Each of the 27 T cell receptor beta chains below was sequenced from the same sample in a study of T cell responses to AZD1222 COVID-19 vaccine (TCRdb year 2021). The method was the immunoSEQ multiplex PCR assay. Entries here come from immuneACCESS through TCRdb and include only in-frame sequences with V and J called. Some clones fail to appear in such tables; in the studies checked, an unresolved V gene covers under half of the shortfall, and the cause of the remainder is unknown. This sample lists approximately 130,000 clones; more than 85% were detected once. The ten most abundant clones make up roughly 0.96% of the sample. The time point label here, explained by the study, means: baseline before first vaccination. The specimen comprised peripheral blood, sampled on day 0 of AZD1222 vaccination. The receptor source for this set is an adult in good health.

V is TRBV10-1 and J is TRBJ1-1; 7 bases line up with TRBD1. The CDR3 runs 13 residues. The V gene end was trimmed by 6 bases and the J gene end by 4 bases; junction bases not matched to a gene: 5. Germline V lookup: CDR1 WNHNN, CDR2 SYGVQD (reference sequence). Written as DNA, the CDR3 is TGCGCCAGCAGCCCGGGACAGATCACTGAAGCTTTCTTT. Its protein product is CASSPGQITEAFF.

Written as DNA, the CDR3 is TGTGCCAGTAATTTATTGACAGGGGGGGCCTCTGGGGCCAACGTCCTGACTTTC. Amino acid sequence: CASNLLTGGASGANVLTF. The chain is built from TRBV19 and TRBJ2-6; 9 bases fit TRBD1. The germline CDR1 and CDR2 sequences are LNHDA and SQIVND (reference sequence). With V trimmed by 7 bases and J by 0 bases, 10 bases remained unmatched. This CDR3 is 18 amino acids long.

A word on this clone: The same CDR3 can be traced to other DNA sequences in this sample. This chain connects TRBV3-1 (or the pseudogene TRBV3-2) to TRBJ2-6; D is ambiguous. Looked up from germline, CDR1 is LGHDT and CDR2 is YNNKEL (reference sequence). V was trimmed by 0 bases and J by 0 bases, leaving 3 bases between them. The CDR3 is 15 residues long. The CDR3 DNA follows: TGTGCCAGCAGCCAAGATAACTCTGGGGCCAACGTCCTGACTTTC. This sequence encodes CASSQDNSGANVLTF.

Concerning this clone: Other DNA sequences of this sample code for an identical CDR3. This chain links TRBV29-1 with TRBJ2-2, with TRBD1 matching 8 bases. The trim removed 6 bases at V and 1 base at J, leaving 4 bases unmatched. This CDR3 is 14 amino acids long. Germline CDR1 SQVTM, CDR2 ANQGSEA. The CDR3 sequence: CSVPGQGNTGELFF. The CDR3 nucleotides read TGCAGCGTCCCCGGACAGGGGAACACCGGGGAGCTGTTTTTT.

Here the CDR3 DNA reads TGTGCCAGCAGTACTGCCGGGACAGGGGGAAAGGATACGCAGTATTTT. This sequence encodes CASSTAGTGGKDTQYF. V gene TRBV6-6 combines with J gene TRBJ2-3; 11 nucleotides match TRBD1. The CDR3 length is 16 residues. The ends lost 5 bases at V and 6 bases at J; junction bases unmatched: 10. Looked up from germline, CDR1 is MNHNY and CDR2 is SVGAGI (reference sequence).

The chain couples TRBV18 to TRBJ2-5, with TRBD1 identical over 7 bases. The CDR3 runs 15 residues. In germline, CDR1 is KGHSH, CDR2 LQKENI. V was pared by 3 bases and J by 4 bases, with 8 bases of the junction left unmatched. The CDR3 nucleotides are TGTGCCAGCTCACCGGGACAGCCCTTAGGAGAGACCCAGTACTTC. Translating gives CASSPGQPLGETQYF.

This clone was counted once. The same CDR3 can be traced to other DNA sequences in this sample. V is TRBV5-1 and J is TRBJ1-1; D ambiguous. The CDR3 extends over 14 amino acids. V was shortened by 0 bases and J by 0 bases, with 6 bases between the two germline ends. Germline V gives CDR1 SGHRS, CDR2 YFSETQ. The CDR3 sequence: CASSLGQMNTEAFF. CDR3 DNA: TGCGCCAGCAGCTTGGGGCAGATGAACACTGAAGCTTTCTTT.

The genes are TRBV5-1 and TRBJ1-2, with 11 nucleotides matching TRBD1. Germline CDR1 and CDR2: SGHRS and YFSETQ. Germline trimming cut 2 bases from V and 4 bases from J; bases unmatched to any gene: 1. This CDR3 has 14 residues. CDR3 residues: CASSLGQGAYGYTF. The CDR3 DNA sequence: TGCGCCAGCAGCTTAGGACAGGGGGCCTATGGCTACACCTTC.

V gene TRBV5-4 combines with J gene TRBJ1-1; a weak D match, TRBD1 (5 bases). V lost 4 bases, J lost 0 bases, and 10 bases lay in between. CDR3 size: 14 residues. CDR1 SGHNT and CDR2 YYREEE come from the germline V gene (reference sequence). The DNA of the CDR3 is TGTGCCAGCAGCCTGACAGAATTGAACACTGAAGCTTTCTTT. It specifies CASSLTELNTEAFF.

The chain is built from TRBV6-1 and TRBJ1-6; 12 bases line up with TRBD1. The CDR3 sequence is 15 residues long. The trim removed 3 bases at V and 7 bases at J, leaving 1 base unmatched. CDR1 is MNHNS, CDR2 SASEGT, per germline. In DNA form, the CDR3 reads TGTGCCAGCAGTGACGGGACAGGGGGCAATTCACCCCTCCACTTT. Translation: CASSDGTGGNSPLHF.

The J gene is TRBJ1-1, the V gene TRBV6-5; no firm D call. With 6 bases removed from V and 8 bases from J, the gap between germline ends came to 19 bases. Germline values: CDR1 MNHEY, CDR2 SVGAGI. The CDR3 contains 14 residues. CDR3 in amino acids: CASSSQMDGYEAFF. DNA of the CDR3: TGTGCCAGCAGCTCCCAGATGGATGGTTACGAAGCTTTCTTT.

V gene TRBV2 combines with J gene TRBJ1-5; TRBD1 is a possible D gene (5 bases). Trimming cost V 6 bases and J 0 bases, with 15 bases left between them. CDR1 SNHLY and CDR2 FYNNEI come from the germline V gene. This CDR3 comprises 16 residues. CDR3: CASRLGASNSNQPQHF. The CDR3, as DNA: TGTGCCAGCAGGCTTGGGGCATCTAATAGCAATCAGCCCCAGCATTTT.

The rearrangement joins TRBV4-2 to TRBJ1-6; TRBD1 matches at 10 bases. The germline CDR1 and CDR2 sequences are LGHNA and YNFKEQ. The CDR3 spans 17 residues. V lost 0 bases to trimming and J lost 8 bases; unmatched junction nucleotides: 7. CDR3 bases: TGTGCCAGCAGCCAAGATGGGGTGGGGACAGGGGATTCACCCCTCCACTTT. Translated, it gives CASSQDGVGTGDSPLHF.

The rearrangement links TRBV27 to TRBJ2-7, with D uncertain. This CDR3 spans 13 amino acids. V dropped 4 bases and J dropped 4 bases, with 11 bases sitting between them. Germline V gene sequence: CDR1 MNHEY, CDR2 SMNVEV (reference sequence). CDR3: CASSWRAPYEQYF. The CDR3, as DNA: TGTGCCAGCAGTTGGAGAGCCCCGTACGAGCAGTACTTC.

The J gene is TRBJ2-2, the V gene TRBV9; D unresolved. Germline V CDR1 and CDR2: SGDLS, YYNGEE. V was pared by 0 bases and J by 2 bases, with 5 bases between. The CDR3 is 14 amino acids. The CDR3 region is CASSVEQNTGELFF. The CDR3 coding sequence is TGTGCCAGCAGCGTAGAACAAAACACCGGGGAGCTGTTTTTT.

The V and J genes are TRBV2 and TRBJ2-4; D might be TRBD1 (5 bases). Germline CDR1 reads SNHLY; CDR2 reads FYNNEI. The CDR3 is made up of 13 amino acids. With 1 base removed from V and 7 bases from J, the gap between germline ends came to 8 bases. Written as DNA, the CDR3 is TGTGCCAGCAGTGAAGGTGCAGGGAACATTCAGTACTTC. Translated: CASSEGAGNIQYF.

The rearrangement uses TRBV2 and TRBJ1-4; D gene ambiguous. Germline values: CDR1 SNHLY, CDR2 FYNNEI. Deletions cut 5 bases from V and 6 bases from J, with 10 bases between. This CDR3 is built from 13 residues. CDR3 DNA: TGTGCCAGCAGTCCGAACGGTGATGAAAAACTGTTTTTT. Residues: CASSPNGDEKLFF.

This clone appeared a single time. CDR3 amino acids: CASSPRTEDYGYTF. The CDR3 DNA follows: TGTGCCAGCAGCCCCCGGACGGAAGACTATGGCTACACCTTC. The chain carries TRBV7-7 and TRBJ1-2; D is ambiguous. There are 14 residues in the CDR3. Germline-derived CDR1 and CDR2 are SSHAT and FNYEAQ (reference sequence). V dropped 5 bases and J dropped 3 bases, with 13 bases sitting between them.

V usage is TRBV5-1 and J usage is TRBJ1-6; D unresolved. The CDR3 is 15 amino acids. CDR1 is SGHRS, CDR2 YFSETQ, per germline. Trimming left V 1 base short and J 5 bases short, with 10 bases between. DNA for the CDR3: TGCGCCAGCAGCTTGATCTACCCCCATAATTCACCCCTCCACTTT. Amino acid sequence: CASSLIYPHNSPLHF.

The chain carries TRBV27 and TRBJ1-6, with D unresolved. The V gene's germline CDR1 is MNHEY and CDR2 SMNVEV (reference sequence). The ends were cut back, 3 bases at V and 9 bases at J, with 18 bases in the middle. The CDR3 covers 16 residues. CDR3 protein: CASSFSRARGGSPLHF. As DNA, the CDR3 is TGTGCCAGCAGTTTCAGCCGGGCCAGAGGAGGTTCACCCCTCCACTTT.

The chain is built from TRBV9 and TRBJ2-5; D may be TRBD2 (6 bases). CDR1 and CDR2 from the germline V gene are SGDLS and YYNGEE. Trimming left V 0 bases short and J 3 bases short, with 9 bases between. CDR3 length: 14 amino acids. CDR3 in amino acids: CASSVAGEKETQYF. The DNA of the CDR3 is TGTGCCAGCAGCGTAGCGGGGGAGAAAGAGACCCAGTACTTC.

The chain couples TRBV3-1 (or the pseudogene TRBV3-2) to TRBJ1-2; TRBD1 matches 7 bases. CDR1 and CDR2 (germline): LGHDT, YNNKEL (reference sequence). V was clipped by 3 bases and J by 4 bases; unmatched bases: 8. The CDR3 is made up of 15 amino acids. Written as DNA, the CDR3 is TGTGCCAGCAGCCAGGCCGGGACAGACCTCTATGGCTACACCTTC. The encoded protein is CASSQAGTDLYGYTF.

This chain joins TRBV7-9 and TRBJ1-2; D remains unclear. Germline CDR1 is SEHNR and CDR2 is FQNEAQ (reference sequence). The CDR3 totals 13 residues. V gave up 1 base and J gave up 8 bases, with 11 bases separating them. The DNA for the CDR3 is TGTGCCAGCAGCTTAGGAGGCTCTGGGGGCTACACCTTC. This sequence encodes CASSLGGSGGYTF.

The V and J genes are TRBV6-5 and TRBJ1-2; 9 nucleotides match TRBD1. This CDR3 is built from 12 residues. The junction had 4 bases not matched to a gene; V was cut back by 6 bases and J by 8 bases. Germline lookup yields CDR1 MNHEY and CDR2 SVGAGI. The DNA of the CDR3 is TGTGCCAGCAGGGGGACAGGGCAAGGCTACACCTTC. Its translation is CASRGTGQGYTF.

DNA for the CDR3: TGTGCCAGCAGCGTAGATTCGGGAACCGGGACTGAAGCTTTCTTT. Amino acid sequence: CASSVDSGTGTEAFF. The chain recombines TRBV9 with TRBJ1-1, with D unclear. Between the trimmed V and J ends, which lost 0 bases and 5 bases, there was a span of 14 bases. The CDR3 is 15 residues long. Germline assignment: CDR1 SGDLS and CDR2 YYNGEE. The whole variable domain, remainder taken from reference TRBV9 and TRBJ1-1, is DSGVTQTPKHLITATGQRVTLRCSPRSGDLSVYWYQQSLDQGLQFLIQYYNGEERAKGNILERFSAQQFPDLHSELNLSSLELGDSALYFCASSVDSGTGTEAFFGQGTRLTVV.

The rearrangement joins TRBV6-1 to TRBJ2-7; D is unclear. The length of the CDR3 is 13 residues. CDR1 and CDR2 from the germline V gene are MNHNS and SASEGT. V lost 5 bases and J 3 bases, leaving 11 bases between the germline ends. The CDR3 DNA reads TGTGCCAGCAGTTATCTGGGCGGCTACGAGCAGTACTTC. Protein: CASSYLGGYEQYF.

CDR3 coding DNA: TGTGCCAGCAGTTTATATGGGACAGGGACATATGGCTACACCTTC. Encoded protein: CASSLYGTGTYGYTF. This sequence joins TRBV27 and TRBJ1-2; 9 nucleotides line up with TRBD1. The CDR3 contains 15 residues. Germline lookup yields CDR1 MNHEY and CDR2 SMNVEV (reference sequence). J was trimmed by 5 bases and V by 1 base; bases with no gene match: 5.